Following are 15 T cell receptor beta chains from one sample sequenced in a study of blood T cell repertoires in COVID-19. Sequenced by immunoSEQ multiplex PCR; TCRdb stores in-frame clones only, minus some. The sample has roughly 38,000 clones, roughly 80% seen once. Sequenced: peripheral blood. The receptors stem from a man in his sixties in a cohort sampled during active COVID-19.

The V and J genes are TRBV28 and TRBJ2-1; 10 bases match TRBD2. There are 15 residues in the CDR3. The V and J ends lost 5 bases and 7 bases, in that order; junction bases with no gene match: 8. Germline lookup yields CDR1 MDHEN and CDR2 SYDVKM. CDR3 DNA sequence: TGTGCCAGCAGTGACGGGACTAGCGACGTTAATGAGCAGTTCTTC. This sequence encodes CASSDGTSDVNEQFF.

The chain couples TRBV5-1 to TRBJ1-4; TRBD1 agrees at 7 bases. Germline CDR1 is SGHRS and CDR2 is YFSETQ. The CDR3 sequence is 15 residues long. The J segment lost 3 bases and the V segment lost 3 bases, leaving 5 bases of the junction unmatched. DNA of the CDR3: TGCGCCAGCAGCTCCAGGGACAGCGCTAATGAAAAACTGTTTTTT. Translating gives CASSSRDSANEKLFF.

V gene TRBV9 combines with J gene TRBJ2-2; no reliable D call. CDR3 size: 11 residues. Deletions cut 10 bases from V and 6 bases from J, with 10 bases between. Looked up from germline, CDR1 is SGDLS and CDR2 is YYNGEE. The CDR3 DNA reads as TGTGCCGGAGATGAGGCCGGGGAGCTGTTTTTT. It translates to CAGDEAGELFF.

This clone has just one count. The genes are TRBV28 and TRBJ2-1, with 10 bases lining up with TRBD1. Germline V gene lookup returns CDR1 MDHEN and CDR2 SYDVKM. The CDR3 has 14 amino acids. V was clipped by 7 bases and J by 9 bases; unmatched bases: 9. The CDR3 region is CASKTGQGLAEQFF. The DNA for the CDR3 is TGTGCCAGCAAAACGGGACAGGGGCTCGCTGAGCAGTTCTTC.

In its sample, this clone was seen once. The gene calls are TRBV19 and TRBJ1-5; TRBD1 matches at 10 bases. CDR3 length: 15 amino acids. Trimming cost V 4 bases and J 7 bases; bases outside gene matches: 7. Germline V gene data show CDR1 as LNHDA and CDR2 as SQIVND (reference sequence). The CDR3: CASSSSGTGVQPQHF. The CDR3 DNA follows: TGTGCCAGTAGTAGCTCCGGGACAGGGGTCCAGCCCCAGCATTTT.

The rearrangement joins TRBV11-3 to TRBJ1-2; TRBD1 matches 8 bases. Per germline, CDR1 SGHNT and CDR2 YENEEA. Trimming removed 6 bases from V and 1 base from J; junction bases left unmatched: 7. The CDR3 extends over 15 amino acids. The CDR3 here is CASRPGQGDNYGYTF. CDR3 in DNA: TGTGCCAGCAGACCCGGACAGGGAGATAACTATGGCTACACCTTC.

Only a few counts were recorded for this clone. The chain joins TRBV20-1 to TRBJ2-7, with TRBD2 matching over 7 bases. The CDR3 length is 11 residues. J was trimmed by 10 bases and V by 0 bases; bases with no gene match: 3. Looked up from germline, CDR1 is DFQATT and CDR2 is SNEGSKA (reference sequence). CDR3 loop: CSARDGRNQYF. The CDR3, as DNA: TGCAGTGCTAGAGACGGGAGGAATCAGTACTTC.

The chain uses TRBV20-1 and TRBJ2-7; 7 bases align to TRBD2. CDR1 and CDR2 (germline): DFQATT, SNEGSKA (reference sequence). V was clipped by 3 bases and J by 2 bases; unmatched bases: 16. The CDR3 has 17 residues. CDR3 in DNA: TGCAGTGCTAGTCTGCCTAGGATTGCGGGGGATGCCTACGAGCAGTACTTC. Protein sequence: CSASLPRIAGDAYEQYF.

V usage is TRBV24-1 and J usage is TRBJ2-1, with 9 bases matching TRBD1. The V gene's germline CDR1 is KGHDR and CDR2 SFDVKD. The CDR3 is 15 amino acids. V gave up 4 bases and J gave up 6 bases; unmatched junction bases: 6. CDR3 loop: CATSDLQGAGNEQFF. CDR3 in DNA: TGTGCCACCAGTGACTTACAGGGGGCAGGCAATGAGCAGTTCTTC.

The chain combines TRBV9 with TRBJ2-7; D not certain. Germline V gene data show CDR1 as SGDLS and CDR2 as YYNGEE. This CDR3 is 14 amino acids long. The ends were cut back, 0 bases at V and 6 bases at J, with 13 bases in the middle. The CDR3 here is CASSVASLAAEQYF. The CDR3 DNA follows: TGTGCCAGCAGCGTAGCTAGTTTAGCCGCCGAGCAGTACTTC.

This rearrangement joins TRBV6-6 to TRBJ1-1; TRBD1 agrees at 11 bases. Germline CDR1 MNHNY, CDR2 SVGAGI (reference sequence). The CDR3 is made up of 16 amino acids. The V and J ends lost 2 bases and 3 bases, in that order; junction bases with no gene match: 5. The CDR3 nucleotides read TGTGCCAGCAGTTACCCTGGACAGGGGGCGGACACTGAAGCTTTCTTT. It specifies CASSYPGQGADTEAFF.

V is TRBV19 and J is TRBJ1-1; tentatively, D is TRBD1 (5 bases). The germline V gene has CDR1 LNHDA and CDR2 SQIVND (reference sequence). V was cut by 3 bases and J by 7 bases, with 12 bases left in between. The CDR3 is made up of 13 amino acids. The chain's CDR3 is CASSIGGGDEAFF. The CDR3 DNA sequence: TGTGCCAGTAGTATCGGGGGAGGGGATGAAGCTTTCTTT. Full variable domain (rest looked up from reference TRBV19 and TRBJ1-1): DGGITQSPKYLFRKEGQNVTLSCEQNLNHDAMYWYRQDPGQGLRLIYYSQIVNDFQKGDIAEGYSVSREKKESFPLTVTSAQKNPTAFYLCASSIGGGDEAFFGQGTRLTVV.

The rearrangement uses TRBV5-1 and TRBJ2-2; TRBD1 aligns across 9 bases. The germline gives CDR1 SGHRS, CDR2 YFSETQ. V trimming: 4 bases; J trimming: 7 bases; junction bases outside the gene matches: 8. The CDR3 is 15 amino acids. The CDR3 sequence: CASSPRTGENGELFF. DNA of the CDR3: TGCGCCAGCAGCCCCAGGACAGGGGAAAACGGGGAGCTGTTTTTT.

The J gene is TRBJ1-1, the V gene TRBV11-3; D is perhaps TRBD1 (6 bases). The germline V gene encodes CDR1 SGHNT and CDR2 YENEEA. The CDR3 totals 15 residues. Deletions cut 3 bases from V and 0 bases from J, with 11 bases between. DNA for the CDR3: TGTGCCAGCAGCTTGATCGGACAGATGAACACTGAAGCTTTCTTT. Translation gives CASSLIGQMNTEAFF.

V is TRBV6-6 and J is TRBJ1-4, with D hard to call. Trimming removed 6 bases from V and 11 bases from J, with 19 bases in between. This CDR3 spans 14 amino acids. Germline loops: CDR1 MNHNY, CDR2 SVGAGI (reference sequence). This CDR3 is CASSPEGRPGKLFF. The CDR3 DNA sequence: TGTGCCAGCAGCCCCGAGGGCAGGCCGGGGAAACTGTTTTTT.